The source of this TCR beta chain is a study of regulatory T cells in long-lasting Graves disease. Construction of TCR beta libraries relied on iRepertoire HTBI primers and on Arm-PCR targeting CDR3 regions. Methods used by the authors: In the combined samples, some 59 TRBV and 11 to 15 TRBJ segments were identified. In TCRdb, the multiplex PCR reads were re-called with MiXCR into one record per CDR3 protein. TCRdb's processing, not the study's, gives the V and J calls here. The sample comprises hundreds of thousands of distinct CDR3 sequences, 20% to 25% of which are singletons, and approximately 6.4% rests with the top ten. This clonotype was seen a handful of times. Its target is unknown. The CDR3 length is 13 residues. CDR1 and CDR2 (germline): DFQATT, SNEGSKA (reference sequence). V was shortened by 0 bases and J by 0 bases, with 5 bases between the two germline ends. Time point here: persistent/refractory GD, antithyroid drugs over 5 years with positive TRAb. After RNA was extracted from PBMCs, the TCR library was made from it.

Study-wide points: Those with persistent disease had in common more public clonotypes (roughly 3,000) than new patients (more than 900).

Sequences were derived from peripheral blood mononuclear cells (PBMCs), sampled when the disease was refractory, from a patient treated with antithyroid drugs. This chain uses TRBV20-1 with TRBJ1-1; D gene uncertain. The sequence derives from a female donor with Graves disease. Here the CDR3 reads CSARESLNTEAFF. The CDR3 DNA reads as TGCAGTGCTAGAGAGTCCTTGAACACTGAAGCTTTCTTT.